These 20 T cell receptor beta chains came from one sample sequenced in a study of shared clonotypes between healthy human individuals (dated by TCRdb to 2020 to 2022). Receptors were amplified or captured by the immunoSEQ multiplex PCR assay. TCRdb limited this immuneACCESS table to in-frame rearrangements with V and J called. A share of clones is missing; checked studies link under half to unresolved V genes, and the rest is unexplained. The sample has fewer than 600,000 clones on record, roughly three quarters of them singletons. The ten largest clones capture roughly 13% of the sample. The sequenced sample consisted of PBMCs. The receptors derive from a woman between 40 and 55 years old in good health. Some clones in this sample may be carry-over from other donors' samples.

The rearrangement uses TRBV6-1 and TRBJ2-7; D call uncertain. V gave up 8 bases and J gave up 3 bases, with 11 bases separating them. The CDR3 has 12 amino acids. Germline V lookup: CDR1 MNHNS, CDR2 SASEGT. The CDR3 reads CASFKYLYEQYF. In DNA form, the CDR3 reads TGTGCCAGCTTCAAATATCTCTACGAGCAGTACTTC.

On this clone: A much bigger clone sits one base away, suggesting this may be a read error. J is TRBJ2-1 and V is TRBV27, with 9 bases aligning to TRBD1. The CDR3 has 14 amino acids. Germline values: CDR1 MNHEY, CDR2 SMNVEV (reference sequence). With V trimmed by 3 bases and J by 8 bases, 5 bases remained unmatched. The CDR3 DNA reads TGTGCCAGCAGTTTGGGGACAGGGATCGATGAGCAGTTCTTC. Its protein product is CASSLGTGIDEQFF.

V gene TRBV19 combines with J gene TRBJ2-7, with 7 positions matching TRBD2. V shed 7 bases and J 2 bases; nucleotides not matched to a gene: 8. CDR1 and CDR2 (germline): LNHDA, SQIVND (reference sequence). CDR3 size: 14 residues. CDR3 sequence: CASTPASGAYEQYF. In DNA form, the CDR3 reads TGTGCCAGTACCCCCGCTAGCGGAGCCTACGAGCAGTACTTC.

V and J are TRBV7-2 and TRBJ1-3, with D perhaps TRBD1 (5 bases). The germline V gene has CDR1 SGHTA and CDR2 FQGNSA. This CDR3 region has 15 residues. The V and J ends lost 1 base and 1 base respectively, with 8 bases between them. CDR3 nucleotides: TGTGCCAGCAGCTTAGGGGGGAATTCTGGAAACACCATATATTTT. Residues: CASSLGGNSGNTIYF.

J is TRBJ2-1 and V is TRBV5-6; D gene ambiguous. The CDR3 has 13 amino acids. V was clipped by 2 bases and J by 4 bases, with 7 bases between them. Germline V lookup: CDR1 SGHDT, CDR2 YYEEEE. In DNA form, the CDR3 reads TGTGCCAGCAGCTTTGGTAGATACAATGAGCAGTTCTTC. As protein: CASSFGRYNEQFF.

CDR3 bases: TGTGCCAGCAGCGGAAAAGGGAGATCCTATGGCTACACCTTC. Protein product: CASSGKGRSYGYTF. The J gene is TRBJ1-2, the V gene TRBV21-1. TRBV21-1 is shown as a pseudogene. The length of the CDR3 is 14 residues.

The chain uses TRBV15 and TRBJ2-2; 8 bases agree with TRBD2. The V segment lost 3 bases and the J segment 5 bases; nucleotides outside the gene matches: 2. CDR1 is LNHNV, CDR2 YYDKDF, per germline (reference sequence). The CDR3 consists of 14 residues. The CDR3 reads CATSRREATGELFF. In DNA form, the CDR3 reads TGTGCCACCAGCAGGCGGGAGGCTACCGGGGAGCTGTTTTTT.

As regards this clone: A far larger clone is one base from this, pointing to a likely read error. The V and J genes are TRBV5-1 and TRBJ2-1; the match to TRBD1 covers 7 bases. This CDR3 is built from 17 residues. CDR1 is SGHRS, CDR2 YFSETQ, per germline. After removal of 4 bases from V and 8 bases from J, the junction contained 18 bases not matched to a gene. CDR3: CASSLRPSGQGGDEQFF. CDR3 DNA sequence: TGCGCCAGCAGCCTGCGCCCCTCGGGACAAGGGGGCGATGAGCAGTTCTTC.

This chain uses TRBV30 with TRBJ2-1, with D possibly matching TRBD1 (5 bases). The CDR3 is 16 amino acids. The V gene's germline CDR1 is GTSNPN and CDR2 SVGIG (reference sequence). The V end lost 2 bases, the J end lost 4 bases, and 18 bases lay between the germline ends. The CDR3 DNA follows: TGTGCCTGGAGTTCCTTAAGGGGTCCAAGGTACAATGAGCAGTTCTTC. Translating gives CAWSSLRGPRYNEQFF.

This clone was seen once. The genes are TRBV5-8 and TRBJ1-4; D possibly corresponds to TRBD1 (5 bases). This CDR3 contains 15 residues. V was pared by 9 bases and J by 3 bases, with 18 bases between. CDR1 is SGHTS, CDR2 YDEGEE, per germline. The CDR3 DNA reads TGTGCCACCCGGGGGATGAGGGTCGCTAATGAAAAACTGTTTTTT. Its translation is CATRGMRVANEKLFF.

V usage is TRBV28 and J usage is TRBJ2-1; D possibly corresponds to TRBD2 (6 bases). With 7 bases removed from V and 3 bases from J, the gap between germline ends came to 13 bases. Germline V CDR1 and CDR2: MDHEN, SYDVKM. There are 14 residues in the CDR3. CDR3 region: CASMGGRDYNEQFF. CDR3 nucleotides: TGTGCCAGCATGGGCGGGCGGGACTACAATGAGCAGTTCTTC.

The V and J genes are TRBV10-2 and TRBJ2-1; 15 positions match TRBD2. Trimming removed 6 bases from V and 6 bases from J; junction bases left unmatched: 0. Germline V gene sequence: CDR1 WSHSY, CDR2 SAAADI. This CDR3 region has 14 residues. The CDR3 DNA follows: TGCGCCAGCAGGGGACTAGCGGGAGGCAATGAGCAGTTCTTC. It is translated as CASRGLAGGNEQFF.

The CDR3, as DNA: TGTGCCAGCAGCTTAGGACGGGAGTGGTCCTACAATGAGCAGTTCTTC. Translation: CASSLGREWSYNEQFF. This chain joins TRBV13 and TRBJ2-1, with D possibly matching TRBD2 (6 bases). The CDR3 spans 16 residues. Germline V gene lookup returns CDR1 PRHDT and CDR2 FYEKMQ (reference sequence). V was trimmed by 0 bases and J by 1 base, leaving 10 bases between them.

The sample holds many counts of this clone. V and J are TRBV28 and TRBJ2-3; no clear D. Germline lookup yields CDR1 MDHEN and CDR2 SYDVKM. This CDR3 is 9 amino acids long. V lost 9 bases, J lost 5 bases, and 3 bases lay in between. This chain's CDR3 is CASRDTQYF. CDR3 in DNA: TGTGCCAGTAGAGATACGCAGTATTTT.

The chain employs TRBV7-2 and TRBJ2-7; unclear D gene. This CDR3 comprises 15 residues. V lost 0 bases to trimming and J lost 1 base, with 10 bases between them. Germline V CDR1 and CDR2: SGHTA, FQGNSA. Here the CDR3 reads CASSLALAVSYEQYF. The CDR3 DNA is TGTGCCAGCAGCTTAGCGCTGGCCGTTTCCTACGAGCAGTACTTC.

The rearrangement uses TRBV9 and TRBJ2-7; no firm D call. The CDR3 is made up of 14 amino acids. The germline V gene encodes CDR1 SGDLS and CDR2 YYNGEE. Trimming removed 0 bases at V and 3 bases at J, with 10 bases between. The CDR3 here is CASSVDNTNYEQYF. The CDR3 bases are TGTGCCAGCAGCGTAGATAACACAAACTACGAGCAGTACTTC.

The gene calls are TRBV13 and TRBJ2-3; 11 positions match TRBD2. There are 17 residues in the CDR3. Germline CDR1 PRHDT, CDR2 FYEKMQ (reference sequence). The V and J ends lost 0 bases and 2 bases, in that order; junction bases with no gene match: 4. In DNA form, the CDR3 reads TGTGCCAGCAGCTTAGGGGGACTAGCGGAGACCACAGATACGCAGTATTTT. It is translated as CASSLGGLAETTDTQYF.

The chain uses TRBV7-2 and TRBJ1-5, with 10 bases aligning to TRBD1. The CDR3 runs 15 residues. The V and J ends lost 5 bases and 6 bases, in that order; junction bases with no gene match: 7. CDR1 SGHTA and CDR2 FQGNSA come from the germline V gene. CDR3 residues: CASSQGQGRGQPQHF. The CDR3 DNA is TGTGCCAGCAGCCAGGGACAGGGGCGAGGTCAGCCCCAGCATTTT. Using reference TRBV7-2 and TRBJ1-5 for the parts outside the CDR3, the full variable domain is GAGVSQSPSNKVTEKGKDVELRCDPISGHTALYWYRQSLGQGLEFLIYFQGNSAPDKSGLPSDRFSAERTGGSVSTLTIQRTQQEDSAVYLCASSQGQGRGQPQHFGDGTRLSIL.

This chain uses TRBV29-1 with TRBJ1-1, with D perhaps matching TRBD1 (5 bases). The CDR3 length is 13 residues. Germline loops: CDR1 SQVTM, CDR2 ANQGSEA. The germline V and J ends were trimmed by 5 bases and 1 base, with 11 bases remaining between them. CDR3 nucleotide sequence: TGCAGCGTTCGCAGGGCTACGAACACTGAAGCTTTCTTT. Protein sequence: CSVRRATNTEAFF.

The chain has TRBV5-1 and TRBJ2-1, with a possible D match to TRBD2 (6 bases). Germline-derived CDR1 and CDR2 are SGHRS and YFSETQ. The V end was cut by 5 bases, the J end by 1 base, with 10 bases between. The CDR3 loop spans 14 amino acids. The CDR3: CASRVAGSYNEQFF. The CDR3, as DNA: TGCGCCAGCAGGGTGGCGGGATCCTACAATGAGCAGTTCTTC.